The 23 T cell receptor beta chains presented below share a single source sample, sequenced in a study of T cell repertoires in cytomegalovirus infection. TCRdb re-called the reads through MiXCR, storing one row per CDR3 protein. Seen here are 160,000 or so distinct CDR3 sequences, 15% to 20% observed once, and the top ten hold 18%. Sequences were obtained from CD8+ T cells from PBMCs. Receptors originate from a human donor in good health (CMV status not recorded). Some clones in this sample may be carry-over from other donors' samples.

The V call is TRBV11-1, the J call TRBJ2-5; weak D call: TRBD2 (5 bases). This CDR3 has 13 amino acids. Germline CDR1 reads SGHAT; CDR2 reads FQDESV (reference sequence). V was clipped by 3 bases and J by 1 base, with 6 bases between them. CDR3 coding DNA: TGTGCCAGCAGCTTGGGAGTCCAAGAGACCCAGTACTTC. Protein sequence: CASSLGVQETQYF.

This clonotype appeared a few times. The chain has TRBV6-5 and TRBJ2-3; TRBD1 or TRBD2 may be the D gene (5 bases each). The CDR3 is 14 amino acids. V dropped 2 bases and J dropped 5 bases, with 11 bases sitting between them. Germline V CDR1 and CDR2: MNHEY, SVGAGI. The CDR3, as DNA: TGTGCCAGCAGTTACGAGGGACCGGGAGATACGCAGTATTTT. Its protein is CASSYEGPGDTQYF.

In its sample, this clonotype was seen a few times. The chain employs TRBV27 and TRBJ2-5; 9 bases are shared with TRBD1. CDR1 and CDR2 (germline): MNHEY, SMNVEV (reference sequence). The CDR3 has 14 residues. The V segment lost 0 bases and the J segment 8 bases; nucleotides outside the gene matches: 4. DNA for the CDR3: TGTGCCAGCAGTTTATCCCGGACAGGGGACACCCAGTACTTC. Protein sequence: CASSLSRTGDTQYF.

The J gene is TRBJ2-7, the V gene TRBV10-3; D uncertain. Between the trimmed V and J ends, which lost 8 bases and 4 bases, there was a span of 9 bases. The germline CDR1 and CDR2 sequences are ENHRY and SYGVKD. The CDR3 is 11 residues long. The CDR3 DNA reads TGTGCCATCCTGATGGGGTACGAGCAGTACTTC. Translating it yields CAILMGYEQYF.

CDR3 loop: CASSWTDSDEQFF. As DNA, the CDR3 is TGTGCCAGCAGCTGGACGGACTCCGATGAGCAGTTCTTC. The V call is TRBV7-6, the J call TRBJ2-1, with a tentative D call TRBD2 (5 bases). Per the germline V gene, CDR1 is SGHVS and CDR2 is FNYEAQ. The CDR3 spans 13 residues. Trimming removed 4 bases at V and 8 bases at J, with 12 bases between. Full variable domain (rest looked up from reference TRBV7-6 and TRBJ2-1): GAGVSQSPRYKVTKRGQDVALRCDPISGHVSLYWYRQALGQGPEFLTYFNYEAQQDKSGLPNDRFSAERPEGSISTLTIQRTEQRDSAMYRCASSWTDSDEQFFGPGTRLTVL.

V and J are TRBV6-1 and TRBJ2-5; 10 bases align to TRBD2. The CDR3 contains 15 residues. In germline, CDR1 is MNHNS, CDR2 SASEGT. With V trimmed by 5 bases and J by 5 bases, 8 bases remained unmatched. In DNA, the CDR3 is TGTGCCAGCAGTCCCCGGGTAGCGGGAGGCGAGACCCAGTACTTC. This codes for CASSPRVAGGETQYF.

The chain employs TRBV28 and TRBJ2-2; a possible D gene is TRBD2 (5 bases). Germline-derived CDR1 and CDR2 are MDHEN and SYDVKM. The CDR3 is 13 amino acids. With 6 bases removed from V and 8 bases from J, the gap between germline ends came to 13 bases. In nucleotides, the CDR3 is TGTGCCAGCAGCGCGGGCCCCCGAGGGGAGCTGTTTTTT. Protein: CASSAGPRGELFF.

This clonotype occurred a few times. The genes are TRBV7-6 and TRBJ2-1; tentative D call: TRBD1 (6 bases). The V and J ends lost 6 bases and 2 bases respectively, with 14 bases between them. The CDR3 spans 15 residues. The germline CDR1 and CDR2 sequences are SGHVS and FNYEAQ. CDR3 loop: CASSFRDNAYNEQFF. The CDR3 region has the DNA TGTGCCAGCAGTTTCCGGGACAACGCCTACAATGAGCAGTTCTTC.

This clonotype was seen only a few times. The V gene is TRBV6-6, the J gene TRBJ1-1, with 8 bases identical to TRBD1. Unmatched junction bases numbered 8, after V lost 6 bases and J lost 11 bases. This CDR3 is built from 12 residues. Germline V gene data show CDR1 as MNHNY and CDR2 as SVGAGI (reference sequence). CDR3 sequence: CASSNLQGGAFF. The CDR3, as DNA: TGTGCCAGCAGCAACCTACAGGGGGGTGCTTTCTTT.

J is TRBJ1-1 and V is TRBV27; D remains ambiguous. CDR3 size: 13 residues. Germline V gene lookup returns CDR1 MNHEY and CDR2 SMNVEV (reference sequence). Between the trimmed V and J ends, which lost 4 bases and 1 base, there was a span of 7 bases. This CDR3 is CASSYTRNTEAFF. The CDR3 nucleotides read TGTGCCAGCAGTTACACGCGGAACACTGAAGCTTTCTTT.

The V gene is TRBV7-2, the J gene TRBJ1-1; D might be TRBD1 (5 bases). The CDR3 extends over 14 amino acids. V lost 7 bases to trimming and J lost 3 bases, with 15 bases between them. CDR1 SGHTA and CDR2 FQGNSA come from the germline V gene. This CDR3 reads CASTEWGLDTEAFF. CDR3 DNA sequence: TGTGCCAGCACCGAGTGGGGCCTGGACACTGAAGCTTTCTTT. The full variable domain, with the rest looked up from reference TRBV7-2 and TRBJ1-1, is GAGVSQSPSNKVTEKGKDVELRCDPISGHTALYWYRQSLGQGLEFLIYFQGNSAPDKSGLPSDRFSAERTGGSVSTLTIQRTQQEDSAVYLCASTEWGLDTEAFFGQGTRLTVV.

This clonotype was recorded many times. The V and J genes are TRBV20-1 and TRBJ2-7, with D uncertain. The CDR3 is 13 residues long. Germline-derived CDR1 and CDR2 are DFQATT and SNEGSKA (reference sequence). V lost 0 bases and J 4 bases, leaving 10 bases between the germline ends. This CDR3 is CSARDRAVYEQYF. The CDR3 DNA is TGCAGTGCTAGAGATAGGGCGGTGTACGAGCAGTACTTC.

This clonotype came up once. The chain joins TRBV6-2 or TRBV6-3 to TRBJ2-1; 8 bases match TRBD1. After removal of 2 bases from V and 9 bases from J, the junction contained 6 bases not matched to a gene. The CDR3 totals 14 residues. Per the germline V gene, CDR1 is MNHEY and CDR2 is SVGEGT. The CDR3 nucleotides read TGTGCCAGCAGTTACGGCAGGGGGCTGGCTGAGCAGTTCTTC. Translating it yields CASSYGRGLAEQFF.

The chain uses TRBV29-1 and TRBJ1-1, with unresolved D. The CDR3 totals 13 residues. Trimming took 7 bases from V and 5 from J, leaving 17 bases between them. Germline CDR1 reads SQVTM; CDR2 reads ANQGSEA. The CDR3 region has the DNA TGCAGCGCCAATTTCCCGGGGAGGACTGAAGCTTTCTTT. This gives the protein CSANFPGRTEAFF.

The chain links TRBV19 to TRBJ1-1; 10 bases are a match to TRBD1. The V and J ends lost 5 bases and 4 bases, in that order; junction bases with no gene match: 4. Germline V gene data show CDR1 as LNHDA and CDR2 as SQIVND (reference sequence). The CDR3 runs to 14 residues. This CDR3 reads CASSDWTGGTEAFF. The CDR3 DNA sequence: TGTGCCAGTAGTGATTGGACAGGGGGCACTGAAGCTTTCTTT.

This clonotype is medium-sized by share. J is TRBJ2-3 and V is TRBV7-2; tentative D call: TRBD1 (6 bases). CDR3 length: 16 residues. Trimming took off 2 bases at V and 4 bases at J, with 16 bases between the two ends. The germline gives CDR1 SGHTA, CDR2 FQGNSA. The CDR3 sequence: CASSLWEQGGADTQYF. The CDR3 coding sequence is TGTGCCAGCAGCTTATGGGAACAGGGTGGCGCAGATACGCAGTATTTT.

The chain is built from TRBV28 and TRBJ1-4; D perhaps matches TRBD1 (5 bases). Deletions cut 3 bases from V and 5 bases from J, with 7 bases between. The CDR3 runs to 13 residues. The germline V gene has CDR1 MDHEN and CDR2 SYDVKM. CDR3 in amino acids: CASSFRGNEKLFF. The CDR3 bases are TGTGCCAGCAGTTTTAGGGGCAATGAAAAACTGTTTTTT.

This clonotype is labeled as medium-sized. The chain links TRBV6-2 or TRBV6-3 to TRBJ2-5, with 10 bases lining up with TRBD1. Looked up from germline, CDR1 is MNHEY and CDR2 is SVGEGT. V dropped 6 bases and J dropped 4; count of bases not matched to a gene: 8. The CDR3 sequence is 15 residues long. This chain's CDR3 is CASRSTGGLVETQYF. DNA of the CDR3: TGTGCCAGCAGGTCGACAGGGGGCTTAGTAGAGACCCAGTACTTC.

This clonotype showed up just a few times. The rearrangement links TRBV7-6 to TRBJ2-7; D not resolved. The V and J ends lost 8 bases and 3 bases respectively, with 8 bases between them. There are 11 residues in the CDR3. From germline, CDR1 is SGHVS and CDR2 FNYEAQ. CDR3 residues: CASGRDYEQYF. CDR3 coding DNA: TGTGCCAGCGGTAGGGACTACGAGCAGTACTTC. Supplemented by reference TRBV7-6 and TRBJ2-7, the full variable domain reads GAGVSQSPRYKVTKRGQDVALRCDPISGHVSLYWYRQALGQGPEFLTYFNYEAQQDKSGLPNDRFSAERPEGSISTLTIQRTEQRDSAMYRCASGRDYEQYFGPGTRLTVT.

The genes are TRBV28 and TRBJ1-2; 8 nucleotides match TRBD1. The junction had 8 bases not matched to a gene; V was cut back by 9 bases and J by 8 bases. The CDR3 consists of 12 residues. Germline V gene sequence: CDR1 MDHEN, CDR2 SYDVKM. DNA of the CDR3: TGTGCCAGTCTCAGGGGGCGTCGGGGCTACACCTTC. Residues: CASLRGRRGYTF.

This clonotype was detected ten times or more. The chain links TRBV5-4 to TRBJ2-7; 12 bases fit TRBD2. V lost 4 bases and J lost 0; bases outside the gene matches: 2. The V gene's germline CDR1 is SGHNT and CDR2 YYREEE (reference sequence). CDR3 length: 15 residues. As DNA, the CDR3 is TGTGCCAGCAGCCTGGGACTAGCGGGCTCCTACGAGCAGTACTTC. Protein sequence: CASSLGLAGSYEQYF.

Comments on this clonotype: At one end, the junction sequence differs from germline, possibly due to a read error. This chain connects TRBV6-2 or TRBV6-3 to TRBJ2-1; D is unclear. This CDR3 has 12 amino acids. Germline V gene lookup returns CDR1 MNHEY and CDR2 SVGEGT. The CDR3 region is CARSPPGREQFF. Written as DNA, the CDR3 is TGTGCCCGCAGCCCTCCTGGGCGCGAGCAGTTCTTC.

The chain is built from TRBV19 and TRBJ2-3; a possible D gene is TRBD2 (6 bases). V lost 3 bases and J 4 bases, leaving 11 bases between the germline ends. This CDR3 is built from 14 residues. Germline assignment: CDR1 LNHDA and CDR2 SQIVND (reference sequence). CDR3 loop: CASSMSSGADTQYF. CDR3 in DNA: TGTGCCAGTAGTATGAGTAGCGGAGCAGATACGCAGTATTTT.